Many counts were recorded for the clone carrying this T cell receptor beta chain. Its matching antigen is unknown. The CDR3 sequence is 13 residues long. CDR1 DFQATT and CDR2 SNEGSKA come from the germline V gene (reference sequence). The V gene lost 1 base and the J gene lost 3 bases, with 9 bases spanning the gap. Specified time point: persistent/refractory GD, antithyroid drugs over 5 years with positive TRAb. After RNA was extracted from PBMCs, the TCR library was made from it. In each case, Graves' disease was diagnosed per American Thyroid Association guidelines. The data are from a study of regulatory T cells in long-lasting Graves disease. Arm-PCR with iRepertoire HTBI primers amplified the CDR3 regions for these TCR beta libraries. TCRdb recomputed calls from the multiplex PCR reads with MiXCR, one row per CDR3 protein. The table records hundreds of thousands of distinct CDR3 sequences, around 21% of them present only once.

Findings and caveats of the study: For persistent Graves' patients, TCR diversity was lower than for newly diagnosed ones.

The sequence was collected from a female donor with Graves disease. This sample comprised peripheral blood mononuclear cells (PBMCs), obtained when the disease was refractory, from a patient treated with antithyroid drugs. The chain combines TRBV20-1 with TRBJ1-2; weak D call: TRBD1 (5 bases). CDR3 residues: CSARGQLDYGYTF. Here the CDR3 DNA reads TGCAGTGCTAGAGGACAGCTCGACTATGGCTACACCTTC.